A selection of T cell receptor beta chains follows, all from one sample in a study of T cell responses to AZD1222 COVID-19 vaccine. Profiled with immunoSEQ multiplex PCR; TCRdb holds only in-frame clones, not every one. The table shows more than 100,000 clones, with 90% to 95% occurring only once. The material sequenced was peripheral blood, taken on day 0 of AZD1222 vaccination. The receptors derive from an adult in good health. Each CDR3 is given with its conserved first and last residue. The D gene is left open where the match is weak. Size is stated for part of the rows, as once, few or many counts, or as a class when the clone is expanded.

J: TRBJ2-1; size: .; V: TRBV18; D: .; DNA: TGTGCCAGCTCACCACCGGGGGGAAGCGGCAATGAGCAGTTCTTC; CDR3: CASSPPGGSGNEQFF
J: TRBJ2-5; size: .; V: TRBV5-1; D: TRBD2; DNA: TGCGCCAGCAGCTTGGTGCGGCTAGCGGGATTAGAGACCCAGTACTTC; CDR3: CASSLVRLAGLETQYF
J: TRBJ2-7; size: .; V: TRBV10-1; D: TRBD1; DNA: TGCGCCAGCCTGGACAGGGCTCTCTACGAGCAGTACTTC; CDR3: CASLDRALYEQYF
J: TRBJ2-2; size: once; V: TRBV7-3; D: .; DNA: TGTGCCAGCAGCGATGGGACGGTGAACACCGGGGAGCTGTTTTTT; CDR3: CASSDGTVNTGELFF
J: TRBJ1-4; size: .; V: TRBV6-5; D: TRBD1; DNA: TGTGCCAGCACCTACAGGGGGGGAACGAATGAAAATCTGTTTTTT; CDR3: CASTYRGGTNENLFF
J: TRBJ1-4; size: .; V: TRBV7-9; D: TRBD1; DNA: TGTGCCAGCAGTTCAGGGGGACCTGCTAATGAAAAACTGTTTTTT; CDR3: CASSSGGPANEKLFF
J: TRBJ1-2; size: .; V: TRBV3-1/TRBV3-2; D: .; DNA: TGTGCCAGCAGCCAAGGAAAGGAGTACTATGGCTACACCTTC; CDR3: CASSQGKEYYGYTF
J: TRBJ2-2; size: once; V: TRBV30; D: .; DNA: TGTGCCTGGAGCACGGGCCCCGGGGAGCTGTTTTTT; CDR3: CAWSTGPGELFF
J: TRBJ2-1; size: few; V: TRBV11-2; D: TRBD2; DNA: TGTGCCAGCAGCGCACTAGCGGGAGGACGTAATGAGCAGTTCTTC; CDR3: CASSALAGGRNEQFF
J: TRBJ2-7; size: .; V: TRBV6-6; D: TRBD1; DNA: TGTGCCAGCAGTTCCCCGGACAGGGGGTGGCGAGAGCAGTACTTC; CDR3: CASSSPDRGWREQYF
J: TRBJ1-3; size: .; V: TRBV30; D: .; DNA: TGTGCCTGGAGTTCGGGCGTCTCTGGAAACACCATATATTTT; CDR3: CAWSSGVSGNTIYF